The 15 T cell receptor beta chains below come from one sample, sequenced in a study of T cell responses to AZD1222 COVID-19 vaccine. The assay was immunoSEQ multiplex PCR, and TCRdb's table has in-frame clones only and misses some. The sample has fewer than 65,000 clones; approximately 79% are singletons. Here the sequenced sample was peripheral blood, taken on day 0 of AZD1222 vaccination. These receptors came from an adult in good health.

V gene TRBV19 combines with J gene TRBJ2-7; TRBD1 aligns across 10 bases. V was clipped by 1 base and J by 3 bases; unmatched bases: 3. Germline V lookup: CDR1 LNHDA, CDR2 SQIVND (reference sequence). This CDR3 has 15 amino acids. The DNA of the CDR3 is TGTGCCAGTAGTATAGGGGGGACAGGGGTCTACGAGCAGTACTTC. Its translation: CASSIGGTGVYEQYF.

This clone showed up just once. The chain joins TRBV19 to TRBJ1-1; D is possibly TRBD1 (6 bases). V lost 0 bases to trimming and J lost 6 bases, with 17 bases between them. The CDR3 covers 16 residues. In germline, CDR1 is LNHDA, CDR2 SQIVND (reference sequence). For the CDR3, the DNA is TGTGCCAGTAGTATAGATCTCTATAACAGGGTCGCTGAAGCTTTCTTT. Its protein product is CASSIDLYNRVAEAFF.

V usage is TRBV27 and J usage is TRBJ2-5; 8 bases match TRBD2. Germline CDR1 MNHEY, CDR2 SMNVEV (reference sequence). The CDR3 has 15 amino acids. V lost 0 bases, J lost 7 bases, and 7 bases stayed unmatched. CDR3 in amino acids: CASSLSSGNRVTQYF. CDR3 sequence (DNA): TGTGCCAGCAGTTTATCTAGCGGGAATAGGGTGACCCAGTACTTC.

This clone has only a few counts. This chain uses TRBV11-3 with TRBJ1-1; D is unclear. The germline V and J ends were trimmed by 2 bases and 5 bases, with 9 bases remaining between them. There are 13 residues in the CDR3. The germline V gene has CDR1 SGHNT and CDR2 YENEEA. The CDR3 sequence: CASSLYGGTEAFF. DNA of the CDR3: TGTGCCAGCAGCTTATACGGAGGAACTGAAGCTTTCTTT. Drawing the rest from reference TRBV11-3 and TRBJ1-1, the complete variable domain is EAGVVQSPRYKIIEKKQPVAFWCNPISGHNTLYWYLQNLGQGPELLIRYENEEAVDDSQLPKDRFSAERLKGVDSTLKIQPAELGDSAVYLCASSLYGGTEAFFGQGTRLTVV.

This clone was seen only a few times. The genes are TRBV18 and TRBJ1-5; D perhaps matches TRBD1 (5 bases). Trimming removed 5 bases from V and 5 bases from J, with 10 bases in between. The CDR3 runs 13 residues. Germline CDR1 reads KGHSH; CDR2 reads LQKENI. CDR3 nucleotide sequence: TGTGCCAGCTCAAGCTTACAGGATCAGCCCCAGCATTTT. Translating gives CASSSLQDQPQHF. Full variable domain (outside the CDR3, taken from reference TRBV18 and TRBJ1-5): NAGVMQNPRHLVRRRGQEARLRCSPMKGHSHVYWYRQLPEEGLKFMVYLQKENIIDESGMPKERFSAEFPKEGPSILRIQQVVRGDSAAYFCASSSLQDQPQHFGDGTRLSIL.

In DNA form, the CDR3 reads TGTGCCATCAGGGACAGGGGTAGGAATGAGCAGTTCTTC. Translation gives CAIRDRGRNEQFF. The rearrangement joins TRBV10-3 to TRBJ2-1; 9 nucleotides line up with TRBD1. This CDR3 has 13 residues. V was pared by 6 bases and J by 7 bases, with 4 bases of the junction left unmatched. From germline, CDR1 is ENHRY and CDR2 SYGVKD.

The chain combines TRBV27 with TRBJ1-3; possibly TRBD1 for D (5 bases). This CDR3 region has 15 residues. Germline CDR1 MNHEY, CDR2 SMNVEV (reference sequence). V was cut by 5 bases and J by 0 bases, with 11 bases left in between. The DNA of the CDR3 is TGTGCCAGCAGTCCCAGGGCCGTCTCTGGAAACACCATATATTTT. Translation gives CASSPRAVSGNTIYF.

This clone was counted once. The genes are TRBV5-1 and TRBJ1-1; 8 bases line up with TRBD1. V shed 4 bases and J 3 bases; nucleotides not matched to a gene: 5. Germline-derived CDR1 and CDR2 are SGHRS and YFSETQ. The CDR3 totals 14 residues. The CDR3 DNA is TGCGCCAGCAGCGCGGACAGGGCCTACACTGAAGCTTTCTTT. Its translation: CASSADRAYTEAFF.

The J gene is TRBJ1-2, the V gene TRBV11-2; 7 bases match TRBD1. This CDR3 is 13 amino acids long. Germline V gives CDR1 SGHAT, CDR2 FQNNGV. V shed 5 bases and J 7 bases; nucleotides not matched to a gene: 7. The CDR3 region has the DNA TGTGCCAGCAGCCCAGACAGGGCGATTGGCTACACCTTC. Translated, it gives CASSPDRAIGYTF.

The gene calls are TRBV5-1 and TRBJ1-1; D gene uncertain. V was trimmed by 3 bases and J by 1 base, leaving 10 bases between them. The CDR3 runs 14 residues. The germline V gene encodes CDR1 SGHRS and CDR2 YFSETQ. CDR3 DNA: TGCGCCAGCAGCTATTTAACGAAGAACACTGAAGCTTTCTTT. Translated: CASSYLTKNTEAFF.

The chain carries TRBV7-8 and TRBJ2-4; tentative D call: TRBD2 (6 bases). The CDR3 is made up of 17 amino acids. The germline V gene has CDR1 SGHVS and CDR2 FQNEAQ. V dropped 5 bases and J dropped 1 base, with 18 bases sitting between them. The DNA of the CDR3 is TGTGCCAGCAGCCCGTTTCACGGGGGTATGGCCAAAAACATTCAGTACTTC. Translated, it gives CASSPFHGGMAKNIQYF.

This clone was detected a few times. The chain employs TRBV21-1 and TRBJ2-7; the table's D gene call, TRBD1, was not cross checked with the DNA. TRBV21-1 constitutes a pseudogene. The length of the CDR3 is 13 residues. CDR3 loop: CASSKLPGQIVGF. The CDR3 bases are TGTGCCAGCAGCAAACTACCGGGACAAATAGTGGGCTTC.

V and J are TRBV6-7 and TRBJ2-2; unclear D gene. TRBV6-7 is filed as an ORF, its function uncertain. The V and J ends lost 2 bases and 3 bases respectively, with 13 bases between them. The CDR3 is made up of 16 amino acids. The CDR3 spells CASSYARPADTGELFF. CDR3 DNA sequence: TGTGCCAGCAGTTACGCCAGGCCCGCCGACACCGGGGAGCTGTTTTTT.

In its sample, this clone was seen once. The chain couples TRBV7-8 to TRBJ2-3, with 9 bases that match TRBD2. Germline V CDR1 and CDR2: SGHVS, FQNEAQ. CDR3 size: 15 residues. V gave up 7 bases and J gave up 6 bases; unmatched junction bases: 11. The DNA of the CDR3 is TGTGCCAGCACCAAAAATAGCGGGAGAATCGATACGCAGTATTTT. It encodes CASTKNSGRIDTQYF.

The chain combines TRBV18 with TRBJ2-5, with TRBD1 as a possible D gene (5 bases). CDR1 is KGHSH and CDR2 is LQKENI in the germline V gene. Trimming removed 0 bases at V and 4 bases at J, with 12 bases between. The CDR3 extends over 15 amino acids. The CDR3 DNA reads as TGTGCCAGCTCACCACCGGCAGGGATAGGAGAGACCCAGTACTTC. This encodes CASSPPAGIGETQYF.